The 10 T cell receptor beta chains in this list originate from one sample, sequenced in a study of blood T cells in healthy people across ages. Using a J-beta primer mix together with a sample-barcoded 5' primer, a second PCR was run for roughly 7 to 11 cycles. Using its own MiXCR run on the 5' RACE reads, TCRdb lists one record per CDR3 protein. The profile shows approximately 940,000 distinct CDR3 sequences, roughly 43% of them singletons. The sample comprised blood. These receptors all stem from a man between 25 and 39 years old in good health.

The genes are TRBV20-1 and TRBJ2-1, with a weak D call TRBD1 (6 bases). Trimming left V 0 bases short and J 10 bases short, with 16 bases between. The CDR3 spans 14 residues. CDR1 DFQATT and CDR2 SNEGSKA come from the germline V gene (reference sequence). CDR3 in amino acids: CSARDPQGWNEQFF. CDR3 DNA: TGCAGTGCTAGAGATCCCCAGGGGTGGAACGAGCAGTTCTTC.

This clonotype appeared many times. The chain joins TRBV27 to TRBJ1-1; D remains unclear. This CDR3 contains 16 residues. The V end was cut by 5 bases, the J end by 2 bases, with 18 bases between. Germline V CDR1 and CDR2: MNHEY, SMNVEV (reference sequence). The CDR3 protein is CASSRAGPRSNTEAFF. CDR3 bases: TGTGCCAGCAGTAGGGCAGGACCCCGATCAAACACTGAAGCTTTCTTT.

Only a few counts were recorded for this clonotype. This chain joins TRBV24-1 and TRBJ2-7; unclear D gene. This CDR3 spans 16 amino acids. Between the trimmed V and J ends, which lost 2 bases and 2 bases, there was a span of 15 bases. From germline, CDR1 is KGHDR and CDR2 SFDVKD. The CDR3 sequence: CATSDSEAGTTYEQYF. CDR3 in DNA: TGTGCCACCAGTGATTCAGAGGCAGGTACTACCTACGAGCAGTACTTC.

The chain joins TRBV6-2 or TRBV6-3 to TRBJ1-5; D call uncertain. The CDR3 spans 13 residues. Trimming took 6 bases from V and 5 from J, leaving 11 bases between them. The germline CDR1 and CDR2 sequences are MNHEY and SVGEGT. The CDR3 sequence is CASSQSTYQPQHF. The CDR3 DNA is TGTGCCAGCAGCCAGTCGACTTATCAGCCCCAGCATTTT.

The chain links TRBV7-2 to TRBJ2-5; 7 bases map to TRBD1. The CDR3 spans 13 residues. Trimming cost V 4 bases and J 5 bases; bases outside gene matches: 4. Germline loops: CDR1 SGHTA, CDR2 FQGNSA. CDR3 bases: TGTGCCAGCAGCTCACAGGGGTATGAGACCCAGTACTTC. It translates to CASSSQGYETQYF. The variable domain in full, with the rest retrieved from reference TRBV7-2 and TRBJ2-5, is GAGVSQSPSNKVTEKGKDVELRCDPISGHTALYWYRQSLGQGLEFLIYFQGNSAPDKSGLPSDRFSAERTGGSVSTLTIQRTQQEDSAVYLCASSSQGYETQYFGPGTRLLVL.

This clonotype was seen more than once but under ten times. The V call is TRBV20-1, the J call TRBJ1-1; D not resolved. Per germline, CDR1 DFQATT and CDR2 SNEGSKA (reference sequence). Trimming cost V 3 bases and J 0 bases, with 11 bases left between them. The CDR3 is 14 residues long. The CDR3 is CSARKPGVNTEAFF. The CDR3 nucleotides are TGCAGTGCTAGGAAACCTGGGGTGAACACTGAAGCTTTCTTT.

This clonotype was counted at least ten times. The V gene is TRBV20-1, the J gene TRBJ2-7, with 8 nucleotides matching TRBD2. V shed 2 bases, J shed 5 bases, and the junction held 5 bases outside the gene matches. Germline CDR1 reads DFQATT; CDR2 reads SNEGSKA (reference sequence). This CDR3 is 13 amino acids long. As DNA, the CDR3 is TGCAGTGCTAGAAGCGGGGGATCCAACGAGCAGTACTTC. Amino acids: CSARSGGSNEQYF.

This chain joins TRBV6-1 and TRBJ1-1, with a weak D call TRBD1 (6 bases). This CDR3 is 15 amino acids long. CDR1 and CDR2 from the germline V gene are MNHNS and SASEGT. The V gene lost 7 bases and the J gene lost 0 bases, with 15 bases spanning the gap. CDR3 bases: TGTGCCAGCACTAAAGGGGGGGGCTTGAACACTGAAGCTTTCTTT. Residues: CASTKGGGLNTEAFF.

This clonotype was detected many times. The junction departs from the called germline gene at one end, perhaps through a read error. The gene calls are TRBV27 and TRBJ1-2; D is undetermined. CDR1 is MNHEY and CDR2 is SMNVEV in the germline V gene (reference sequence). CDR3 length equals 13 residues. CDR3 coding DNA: TGCGCCAGCAGCTTGCGGGGTAGCTATGGCTACACCTTC. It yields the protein CASSLRGSYGYTF.

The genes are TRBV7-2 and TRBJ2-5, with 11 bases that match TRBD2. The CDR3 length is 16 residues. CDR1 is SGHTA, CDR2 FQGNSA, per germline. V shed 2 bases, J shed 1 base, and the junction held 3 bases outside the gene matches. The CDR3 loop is CASSLKTSGGQETQYF. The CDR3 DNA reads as TGTGCCAGCAGCTTAAAAACTAGCGGGGGCCAAGAGACCCAGTACTTC.